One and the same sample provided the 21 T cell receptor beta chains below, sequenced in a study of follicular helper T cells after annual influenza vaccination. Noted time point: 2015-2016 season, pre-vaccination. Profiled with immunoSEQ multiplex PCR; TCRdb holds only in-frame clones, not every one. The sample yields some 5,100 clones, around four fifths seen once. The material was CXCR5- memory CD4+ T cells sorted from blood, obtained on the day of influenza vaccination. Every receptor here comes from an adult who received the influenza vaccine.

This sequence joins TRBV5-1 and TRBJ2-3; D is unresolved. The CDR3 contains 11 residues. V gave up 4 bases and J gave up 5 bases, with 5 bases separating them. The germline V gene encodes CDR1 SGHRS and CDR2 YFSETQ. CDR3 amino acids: CASSLEDTQYF. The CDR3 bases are TGCGCCAGCAGCCTTGAAGATACGCAGTATTTT.

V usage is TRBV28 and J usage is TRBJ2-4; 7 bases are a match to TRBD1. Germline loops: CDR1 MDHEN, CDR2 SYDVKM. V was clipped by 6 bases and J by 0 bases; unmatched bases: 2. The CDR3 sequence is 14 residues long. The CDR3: CASRAGGAKNIQYF. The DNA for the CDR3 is TGTGCCAGCAGGGCAGGGGGAGCCAAAAACATTCAGTACTTC.

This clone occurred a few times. The CDR3 nucleotides are TGCGCCAGCAGCTTACAGCCGGGACAGGTTGTTAACTATGGCTACACCTTC. Its protein is CASSLQPGQVVNYGYTF. This rearrangement joins TRBV5-1 to TRBJ1-2; 8 bases match TRBD1. The length of the CDR3 is 17 residues. Germline assignment: CDR1 SGHRS and CDR2 YFSETQ. Trimming at V came to 2 bases and at J to 1 base, leaving 10 bases not matched to a gene.

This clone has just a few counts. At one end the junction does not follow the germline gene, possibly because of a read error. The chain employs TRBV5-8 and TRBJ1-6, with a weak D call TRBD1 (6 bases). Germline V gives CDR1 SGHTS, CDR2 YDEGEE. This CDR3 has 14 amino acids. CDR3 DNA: TGTGCCAGCAGTTTGGACAGCTTTAATTCACCCCTCCACTTT. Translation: CASSLDSFNSPLHF.

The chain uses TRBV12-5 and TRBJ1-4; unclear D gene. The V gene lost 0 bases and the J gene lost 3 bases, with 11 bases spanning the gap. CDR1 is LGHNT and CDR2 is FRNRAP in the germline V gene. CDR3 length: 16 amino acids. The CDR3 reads CASGLVLGPANEKLFF. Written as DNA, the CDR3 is TGTGCTAGTGGTTTGGTACTCGGGCCGGCTAATGAAAAACTGTTTTTT.

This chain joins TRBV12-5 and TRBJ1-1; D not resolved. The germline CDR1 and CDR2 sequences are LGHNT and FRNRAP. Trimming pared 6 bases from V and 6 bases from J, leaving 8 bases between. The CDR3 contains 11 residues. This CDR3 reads CASGEAAEAFF. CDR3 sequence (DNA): TGTGCTAGTGGAGAGGCAGCTGAAGCTTTCTTT.

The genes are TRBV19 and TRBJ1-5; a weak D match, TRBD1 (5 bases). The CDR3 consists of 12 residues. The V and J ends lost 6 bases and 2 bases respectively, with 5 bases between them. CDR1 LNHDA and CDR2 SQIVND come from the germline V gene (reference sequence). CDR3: CASRGGNQPQHF. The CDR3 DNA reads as TGTGCCAGTAGGGGGGGCAATCAGCCCCAGCATTTT.

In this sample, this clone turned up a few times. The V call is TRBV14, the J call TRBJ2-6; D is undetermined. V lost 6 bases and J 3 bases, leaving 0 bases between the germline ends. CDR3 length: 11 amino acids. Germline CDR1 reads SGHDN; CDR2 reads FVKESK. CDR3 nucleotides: TGTGCCAGCAGTGGGGCCAACGTCCTGACTTTC. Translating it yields CASSGANVLTF.

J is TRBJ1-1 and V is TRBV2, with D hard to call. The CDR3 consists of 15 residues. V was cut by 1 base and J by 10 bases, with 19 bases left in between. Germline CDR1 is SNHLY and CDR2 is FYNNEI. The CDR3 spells CASSEEYRTGRRAFF. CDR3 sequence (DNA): TGTGCCAGCAGTGAAGAGTACCGGACCGGGAGACGAGCTTTCTTT.

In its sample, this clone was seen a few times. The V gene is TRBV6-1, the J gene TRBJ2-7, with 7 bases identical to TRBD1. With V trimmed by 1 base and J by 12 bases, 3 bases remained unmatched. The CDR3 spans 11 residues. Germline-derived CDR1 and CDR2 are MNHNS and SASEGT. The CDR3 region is CASSEEAGGYF. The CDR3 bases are TGTGCCAGCAGTGAAGAGGCAGGGGGGTACTTC.

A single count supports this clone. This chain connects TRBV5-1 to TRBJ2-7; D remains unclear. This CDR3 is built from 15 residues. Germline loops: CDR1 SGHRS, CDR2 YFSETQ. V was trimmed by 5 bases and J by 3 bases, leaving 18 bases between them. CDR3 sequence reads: CASSREVQSVYEQYF. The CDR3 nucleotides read TGCGCCAGCAGTCGAGAGGTGCAGTCAGTCTACGAGCAGTACTTC.

The CDR3 sequence: CASTTTVGKTGELFF. The CDR3 region has the DNA TGCGCCAGCACTACGACAGTTGGAAAGACCGGGGAGCTGTTTTTT. This chain uses TRBV5-1 with TRBJ2-2, with a weak D call TRBD1 (5 bases). In germline, CDR1 is SGHRS, CDR2 YFSETQ. V was pared by 6 bases and J by 5 bases, with 17 bases between. The CDR3 extends over 15 amino acids.

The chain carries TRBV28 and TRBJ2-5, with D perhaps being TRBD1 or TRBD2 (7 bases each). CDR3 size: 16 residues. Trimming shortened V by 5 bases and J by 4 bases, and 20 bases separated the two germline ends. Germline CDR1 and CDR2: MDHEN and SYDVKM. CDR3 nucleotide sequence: TGTGCCAGCAGTCCAAGGGGGAGGGGGCACCGAGAGACCCAGTACTTC. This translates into CASSPRGRGHRETQYF.

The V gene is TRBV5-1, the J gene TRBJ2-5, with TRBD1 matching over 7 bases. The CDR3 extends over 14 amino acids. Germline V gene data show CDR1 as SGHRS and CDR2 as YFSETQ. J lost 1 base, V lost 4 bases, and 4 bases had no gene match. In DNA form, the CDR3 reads TGCGCCAGCAGCGTCGGGACAGCCCAAGAGACCCAGTACTTC. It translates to CASSVGTAQETQYF. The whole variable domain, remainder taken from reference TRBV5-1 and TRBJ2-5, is KAGVTQTPRYLIKTRGQQVTLSCSPISGHRSVSWYQQTPGQGLQFLFEYFSETQRNKGNFPGRFSGRQFSNSRSEMNVSTLELGDSALYLCASSVGTAQETQYFGPGTRLLVL.

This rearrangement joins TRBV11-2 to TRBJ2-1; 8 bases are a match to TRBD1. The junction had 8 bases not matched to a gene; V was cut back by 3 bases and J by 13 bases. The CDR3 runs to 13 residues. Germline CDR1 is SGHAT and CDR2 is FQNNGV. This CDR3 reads CASSLFYDRGQFF. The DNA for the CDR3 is TGTGCCAGCAGCTTGTTTTACGACAGGGGCCAGTTCTTC.

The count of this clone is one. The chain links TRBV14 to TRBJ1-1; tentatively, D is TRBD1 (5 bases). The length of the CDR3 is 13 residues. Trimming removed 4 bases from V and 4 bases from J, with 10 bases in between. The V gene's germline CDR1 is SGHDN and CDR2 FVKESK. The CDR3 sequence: CASSRQLLTEAFF. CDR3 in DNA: TGTGCCAGCAGCCGACAGTTACTCACTGAAGCTTTCTTT.

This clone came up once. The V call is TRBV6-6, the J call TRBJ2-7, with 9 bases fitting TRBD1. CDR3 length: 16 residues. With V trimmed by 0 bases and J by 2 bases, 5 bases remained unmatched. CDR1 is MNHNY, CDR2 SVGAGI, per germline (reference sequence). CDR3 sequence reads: CASSYSGTGTTYEQYF. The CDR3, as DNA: TGTGCCAGCAGTTACTCTGGGACAGGGACAACCTACGAGCAGTACTTC.

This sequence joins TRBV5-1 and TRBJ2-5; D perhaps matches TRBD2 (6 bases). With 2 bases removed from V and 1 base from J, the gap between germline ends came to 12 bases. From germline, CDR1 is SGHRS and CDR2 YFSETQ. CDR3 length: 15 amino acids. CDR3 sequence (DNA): TGCGCCAGCAGCTTCCGGGACTCTTCCCAAGAGACCCAGTACTTC. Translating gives CASSFRDSSQETQYF. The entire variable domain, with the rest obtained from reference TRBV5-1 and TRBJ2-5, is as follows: KAGVTQTPRYLIKTRGQQVTLSCSPISGHRSVSWYQQTPGQGLQFLFEYFSETQRNKGNFPGRFSGRQFSNSRSEMNVSTLELGDSALYLCASSFRDSSQETQYFGPGTRLLVL.

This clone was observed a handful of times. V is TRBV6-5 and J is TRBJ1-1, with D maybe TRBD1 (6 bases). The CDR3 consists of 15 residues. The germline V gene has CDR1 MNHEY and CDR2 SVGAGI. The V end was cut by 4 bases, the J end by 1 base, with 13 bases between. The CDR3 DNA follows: TGTGCCAGCAGTTTCCCGGGACACCCGAACACTGAAGCTTTCTTT. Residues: CASSFPGHPNTEAFF.

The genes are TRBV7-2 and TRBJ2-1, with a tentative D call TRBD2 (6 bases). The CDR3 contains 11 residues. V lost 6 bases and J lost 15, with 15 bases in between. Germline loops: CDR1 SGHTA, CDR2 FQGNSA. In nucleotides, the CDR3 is TGTGCCAGCAGTTACCTAGCGAGTTTGTTCTTC. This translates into CASSYLASLFF.

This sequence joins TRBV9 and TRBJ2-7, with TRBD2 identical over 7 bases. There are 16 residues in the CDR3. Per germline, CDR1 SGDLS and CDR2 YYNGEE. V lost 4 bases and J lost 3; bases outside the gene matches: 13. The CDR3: CASSSPQAGDDYEQYF. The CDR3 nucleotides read TGTGCCAGCAGCTCGCCCCAGGCGGGGGATGACTACGAGCAGTACTTC.